This entry concerns a single T cell receptor (beta chain). Its antigen is not yet known. No base quality values were provided; no much bigger clone lies one nucleotide off. TCRbeta CDR3 regions were amplified from genomic DNA using the immunoSEQ Assay, a bias-controlled multiplex PCR. Turning to the authors' computational methods: Within the assay, amplification of reference gene primers was used to estimate how many nucleated cells each sample contained. To quantify the absolute abundance of each unique TCRbeta CDR3 rearrangement, sequence reads were collapsed and filtered. For each sample, productive Simpson clonality was calculated by taking the square root of Simpson's diversity index across productive rearrangements. In its TCRdb copy, this immuneACCESS table keeps in-frame sequences only and misses some clones. Where compared with another copy, unresolved V genes explain less than half of these, and the others have no known cause. V, J and clone size are taken as reported in that table, and D and trimming were inferred from the DNA itself. This sample is represented by around 78,000 clones; roughly 80% of them were singletons. Just under 10% of the sample rests with the top ten.

In the germline V gene, CDR1 corresponds to SNHLY and CDR2 to FYNNEI. The junction shows trimming of 6 bases on V and 0 bases on J, and the gene matches do not reach 5 bases of it. The CDR3 holds 16 amino acids from the cysteine to the phenylalanine. The kept DNA is CDR3 alone, 48 bases in frame from the first base. The collaborating institutions used their own protocols to collect whole blood in K2EDTA tubes. For TCRbeta analysis, collaborators shipped samples in one of three forms: frozen whole blood, isolated PBMCs, or DNA extracted from either of those sample types. The entry originates in a study of blood T cell repertoires in COVID-19 (dated by TCRdb to the early 2020s). Regarding the study in general: Samples covering the acute and convalescent phases of COVID-19 were provided by collaborators in the United States, Italy and Spain. The material from the prospective study consisted of cDNA or gDNA derived from T cells, B-cell-depleted T cells, or PBMCs. HLA class I and class II types, where available, came from metadata supplied by the sample provider rather than from assay-based typing. The dataset comprised deeply sampled blood TCRbeta repertoires from subjects exposed to, actively infected with, or recovered from COVID-19. The sample metadata nearly always contained a de-identified subject ID, COVID-19 status, age in years and sex. The samples were drawn from two sources: the first 160 participants of the ongoing ImmuneRACE study, and 950 to 1,500 subjects contributed by 6 global collaborators. The repertoires were released in a freely available public database meant as a resource for research on the immune response to SARS-CoV-2. Broad study findings and their caveats: The quantity of clinical and demographic metadata differed by source and by participant and was supplied without curation.

This sequence uses TRBV2 and TRBJ2-6; TRBD1 fits 7 bases in the junction. The sequenced sample was peripheral blood. The receptor's source is a human donor in a cohort sampled during active COVID-19. Read as DNA, the sequence is TGTGCCAGCAGCCAAACAGGGGTCTCTGGGGCCAACGTCCTGACTTTC. Its amino acids are CASSQTGVSGANVLTF.